Listed below are T cell receptor beta chains from one sample, sequenced in a study of cytomegalovirus exposure and HLA in healthy donors. TCRdb's copy holds only in-frame clones and misses some; the assay was immunoSEQ multiplex PCR. The sample includes 200,000 to 300,000 clones, approximately 80% of them seen just once. The sample taken for sequencing was PBMCs. These receptors were obtained from a woman in her sixties or seventies in good health and CMV-seropositive. Each CDR3 is given with its conserved first and last residue. D genes are given only for firm matches. Part of the rows lack a size; the others show once, few, many or a class for expanded clones.

j_gene,abundance,v_gene,d_gene,CDR3aa,CDR3nt
TRBJ1-1,NA,TRBV2,TRBD1,CASTVQSDREDTEAFF,TGTGCCAGCACCGTCCAATCGGACAGGGAAGACACTGAAGCTTTCTTT
TRBJ1-3,NA,TRBV7-2,TRBD1,CASSSQGNTIYF,TGTGCCAGCAGCTCACAGGGGAACACCATATATTTT
TRBJ1-1,NA,TRBV7-3,NA,CASSQGGGNTEAFF,TGTGCCAGCAGCCAAGGGGGTGGGAACACTGAAGCTTTCTTT
TRBJ2-1,NA,TRBV5-5,TRBD1,CASSLGLGQGPYNEQFF,TGTGCCAGCAGCTTGGGACTGGGACAGGGCCCCTACAATGAGCAGTTCTTC
TRBJ2-7,NA,TRBV5-1,NA,CASSSAAGVSYEQYF,TGCGCCAGCAGCTCGGCGGCAGGGGTGTCCTACGAGCAGTACTTC
TRBJ2-7,NA,TRBV25-1,TRBD1,CASRDRNYEQYF,TGTGCCAGTCGGGACAGGAACTACGAGCAGTACTTC
TRBJ2-3,NA,TRBV7-9,NA,CASSLEGGGNTQYF,TGTGCCAGCAGCTTAGAGGGTGGGGGCAATACGCAGTATTTT
TRBJ1-4,NA,TRBV5-4,TRBD1,CASSHRDSGEKLFF,TGTGCCAGCAGCCACCGGGACAGTGGTGAAAAACTGTTTTTT
TRBJ1-1,NA,TRBV19,TRBD1,CASRGQGAPLEAFF,TGTGCCAGTAGGGGTCAGGGGGCGCCTTTGGAGGCTTTCTTT
TRBJ2-3,NA,TRBV28,NA,CASSITGNTDTQYF,TGTGCCAGCAGTATCACAGGGAACACAGATACGCAGTATTTT
TRBJ1-1,NA,TRBV9,NA,CASSSSDLNTEAFF,TGTGCCAGCAGCTCATCCGACTTAAACACTGAAGCTTTCTTT
TRBJ2-1,NA,TRBV6-1,TRBD2,CASRLAGGPYNEQFF,TGTGCCAGCAGACTAGCGGGAGGGCCCTACAATGAGCAGTTCTTC
TRBJ2-7,NA,TRBV4-1,NA,CASSQDSLAAYEQYF,TGCGCCAGCAGCCAAGATAGCCTAGCTGCCTACGAGCAGTACTTC
TRBJ2-1,once,TRBV18,NA,CASSPPVSYEQFF,TGTGCCAGCTCACCCCCTGTATCGTATGAGCAGTTCTTC
TRBJ2-1,NA,TRBV6-1,NA,CASSGRGSYNEQFF,TGTGCCAGCAGTGGTCGGGGATCCTACAATGAGCAGTTCTTC
TRBJ1-1,NA,TRBV9,NA,CASSPSGGARNTEAFF,TGTGCCAGCAGCCCATCGGGGGGGGCTAGGAACACTGAAGCTTTCTTT
TRBJ2-1,NA,TRBV27,TRBD2,CASSPISGRGINEQFF,TGTGCCAGCAGTCCCATTAGCGGGAGGGGTATAAATGAGCAGTTCTTC
TRBJ1-5,NA,TRBV21-1,NA,CASSKRGSNQPQHF,TGTGCCAGCAGCAAACGAGGTAGCAATCAGCCCCAGCATTTT
TRBJ1-1,NA,TRBV5-1,TRBD1,CASSFDRGRTEAFF,TGCGCCAGCAGCTTCGACAGGGGGCGGACTGAAGCTTTCTTT
TRBJ2-3,NA,TRBV11-2,NA,CASSQLQGTSTDTQYF,TGTGCCAGCAGCCAATTACAGGGGACTAGCACAGATACGCAGTATTTT
TRBJ2-2,NA,TRBV15,NA,CATSRDGLRLNTGELFF,TGTGCCACCAGCAGAGATGGACTGCGGCTGAACACCGGGGAGCTGTTTTTT
TRBJ2-7,NA,TRBV27,TRBD1,CASSERGTGFYEQYF,TGTGCCAGCAGCGAACGGGGGACAGGGTTCTACGAGCAGTACTTC
TRBJ2-3,NA,TRBV12-5,TRBD2,CASGYGTTPTDTQYF,TGTGCTAGTGGCTACGGGACTACCCCCACAGATACGCAGTATTTT
TRBJ1-5,NA,TRBV27,NA,CASSRTGGGGQPQHF,TGTGCCAGCAGTCGCACGGGGGGTGGGGGTCAGCCCCAGCATTTT
TRBJ2-7,once,TRBV27,TRBD1,CASSSDPRTGTYEQYF,TGTGCCAGCAGTTCCGACCCCCGGACAGGGACCTACGAGCAGTACTTC
TRBJ2-7,NA,TRBV28,NA,CASSPYQGGYEQYF,TGTGCCAGCAGTCCCTACCAGGGGGGCTACGAGCAGTACTTC
TRBJ1-4,NA,TRBV9,NA,CASSFREYEKLFF,TGTGCCAGCAGCTTCCGGGAGTATGAAAAACTGTTTTTT
TRBJ2-3,few,TRBV5-1,NA,CASSQQGRQGDTQYF,TGCGCCAGCAGCCAGCAAGGACGCCAGGGGGATACGCAGTATTTT
TRBJ2-7,NA,TRBV2,TRBD1,CASSERQGVYEQYF,TGTGCCAGCAGTGAACGTCAGGGGGTCTACGAGCAGTACTTC
TRBJ1-2,NA,TRBV29-1,NA,CSSPGDYGYTF,TGCAGCTCACCGGGGGACTATGGCTACACCTTC
TRBJ2-2,NA,TRBV5-4,TRBD2,CASSLGLAGGTGELFF,TGTGCCAGCAGCCTCGGACTAGCGGGGGGTACCGGGGAGCTGTTTTTT
TRBJ2-7,NA,TRBV6-5,TRBD1,CASSYSRDSYEQYF,TGTGCCAGCAGTTACTCCCGGGACAGCTACGAGCAGTACTTC
TRBJ1-2,NA,TRBV6-5,TRBD1,CASTSGQGYGYTF,TGTGCCAGCACTTCCGGACAGGGCTATGGCTACACCTTC
TRBJ2-2,NA,TRBV10-1,NA,CASSGLTRGELFF,TGCGCCAGCAGTGGACTAACCCGAGGGGAGCTGTTTTTT
TRBJ2-1,NA,TRBV9,TRBD1,CASSGAGTGVYEQFF,TGTGCCAGCAGCGGTGCCGGGACAGGCGTCTATGAGCAGTTCTTC
TRBJ1-5,NA,TRBV4-1,NA,CASSQDQLPTNQPQHF,TGCGCCAGCAGCCAAGACCAGTTACCAACAAATCAGCCCCAGCATTTT
TRBJ2-4,NA,TRBV4-1,NA,CASSQPVAGSVKNIQYF,TGCGCCAGCAGCCAACCAGTGGCAGGTTCCGTCAAAAACATTCAGTACTTC
TRBJ2-1,once,TRBV9,TRBD2,CASSPRGAGGPGNEQFF,TGTGCCAGCAGCCCCCGAGGAGCGGGAGGGCCAGGCAATGAGCAGTTCTTC
TRBJ1-2,NA,TRBV30,NA,CAWSVGGGGYTF,TGTGCCTGGAGTGTGGGAGGGGGGGGCTACACCTTC
TRBJ2-2,NA,TRBV11-3,NA,CASSFKPGEGATGELFF,TGTGCCAGCAGCTTTAAACCCGGTGAGGGAGCCACCGGGGAGCTGTTTTTT
TRBJ2-7,NA,TRBV2,TRBD2,CASVGPGLAGLSSYEQYF,TGTGCCAGCGTGGGGCCAGGACTAGCGGGTTTATCCTCCTACGAGCAGTACTTC
TRBJ2-7,NA,TRBV4-1,NA,CASRNVRGEQYF,TGCGCCAGCAGAAATGTCCGGGGCGAGCAGTACTTC
TRBJ1-1,NA,TRBV11-2,TRBD1,CASSLARGTGTEAFF,TGTGCCAGCAGCTTAGCCAGGGGGACGGGCACTGAAGCTTTCTTT